By sample fraction, the clone carrying this TCR beta chain is medium-sized. Its antigen is still unknown. The identical CDR3 is also encoded by other nucleotide sequences in the sample. These data originate in a study of metastatic and nonmetastatic thyroid tumors. In the study overall: It was across blood and tumor or nodule tissue from malignant and benign thyroid patients that repertoires were compared. Study-level findings and limits: Significantly higher TCR beta diversity was reportedly seen in malignant thyroid tumors than benign nodules, in blood and tumor.

The CDR3 has 13 residues. Germline V gene lookup returns CDR1 GTSNPN and CDR2 SVGIG (reference sequence). Trimming left V 7 bases short and J 2 bases short, with 11 bases between. In the source study's methods: Differences in CDR3 between clinicopathological groups were drawn on to build a classifier intended to discriminate distant-metastatic papillary thyroid cancer patients. Using MiXCR, TCRdb reanalyzed the PCR reads. TCRdb, not the original authors, processed these V and J calls. The sample consists of about 30,000 clones, 20% to 25% of them appearing once. All patients were untreated before thyroid surgery.

The V and J genes are TRBV30 and TRBJ1-4; a possible D gene is TRBD1 (6 bases). This clonotype originated in a female donor with papillary thyroid cancer or a benign thyroid nodule (not recorded which). Some clones in this sample may be carry-over from other donors' samples. The sequencing input was blood. CDR3 DNA sequence: TGTGCCTTCACAGGGCCTACTAATGAAAAACTGTTTTTT. This gives the protein CAFTGPTNEKLFF.